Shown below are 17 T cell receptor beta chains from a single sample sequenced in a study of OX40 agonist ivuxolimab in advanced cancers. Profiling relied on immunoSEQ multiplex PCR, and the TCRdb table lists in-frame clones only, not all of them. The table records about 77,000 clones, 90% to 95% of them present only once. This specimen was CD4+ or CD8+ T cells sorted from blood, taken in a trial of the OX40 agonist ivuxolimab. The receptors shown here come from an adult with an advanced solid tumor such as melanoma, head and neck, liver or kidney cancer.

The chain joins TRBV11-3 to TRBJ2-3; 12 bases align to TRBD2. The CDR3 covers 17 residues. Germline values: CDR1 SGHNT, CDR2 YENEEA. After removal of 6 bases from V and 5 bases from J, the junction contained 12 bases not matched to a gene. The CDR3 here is CASSYQRTSGIVDTQYF. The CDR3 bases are TGTGCCAGCAGTTATCAACGGACTAGCGGGATTGTAGATACGCAGTATTTT.

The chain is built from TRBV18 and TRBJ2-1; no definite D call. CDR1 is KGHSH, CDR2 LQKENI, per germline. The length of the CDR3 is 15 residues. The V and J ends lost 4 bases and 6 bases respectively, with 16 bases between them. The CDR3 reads CASSLEKGHLNEQFF. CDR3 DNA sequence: TGTGCCAGCTCACTTGAGAAGGGCCATCTCAATGAGCAGTTCTTC.

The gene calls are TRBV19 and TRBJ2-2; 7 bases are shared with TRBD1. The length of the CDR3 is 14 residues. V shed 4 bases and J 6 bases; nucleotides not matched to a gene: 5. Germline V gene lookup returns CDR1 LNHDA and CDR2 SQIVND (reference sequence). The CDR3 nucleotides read TGTGCCAGTAGTAGGGGGACAGTTTCCGGGGAGCTGTTTTTT. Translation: CASSRGTVSGELFF.

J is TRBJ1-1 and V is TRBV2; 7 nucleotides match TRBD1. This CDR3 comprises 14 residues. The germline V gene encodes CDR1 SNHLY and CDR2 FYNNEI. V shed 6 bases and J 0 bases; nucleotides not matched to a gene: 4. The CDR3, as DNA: TGTGCCAGCAGGCAACAGGGGATGAACACTGAAGCTTTCTTT. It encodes CASRQQGMNTEAFF. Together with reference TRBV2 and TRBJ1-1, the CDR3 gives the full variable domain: EPEVTQTPSHQVTQMGQEVILRCVPISNHLYFYWYRQILGQKVEFLVSFYNNEISEKSEIFDDQFSVERPDGSNFTLKIRSTKLEDSAMYFCASRQQGMNTEAFFGQGTRLTVV.

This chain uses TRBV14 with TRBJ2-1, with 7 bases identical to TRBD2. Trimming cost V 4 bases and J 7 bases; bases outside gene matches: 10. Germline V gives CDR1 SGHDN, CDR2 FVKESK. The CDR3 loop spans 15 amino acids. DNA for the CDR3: TGTGCCAGCAGCCTAGGACTAGTAGTTGATAATGAGCAGTTCTTC. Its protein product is CASSLGLVVDNEQFF. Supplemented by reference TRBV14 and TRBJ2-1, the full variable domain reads EAGVTQFPSHSVIEKGQTVTLRCDPISGHDNLYWYRRVMGKEIKFLLHFVKESKQDESGMPNNRFLAERTGGTYSTLKVQPAELEDSGVYFCASSLGLVVDNEQFFGPGTRLTVL.

The CDR3 DNA follows: TGTGCCAGCAGCGATTACAGGGGTTTGGAGACCCAGTACTTC. This gives the protein CASSDYRGLETQYF. The chain has TRBV7-2 and TRBJ2-5, with 7 bases that match TRBD1. J lost 5 bases, V lost 5 bases, and 8 bases had no gene match. The CDR3 length is 14 residues. Germline-derived CDR1 and CDR2 are SGHTA and FQGNSA.

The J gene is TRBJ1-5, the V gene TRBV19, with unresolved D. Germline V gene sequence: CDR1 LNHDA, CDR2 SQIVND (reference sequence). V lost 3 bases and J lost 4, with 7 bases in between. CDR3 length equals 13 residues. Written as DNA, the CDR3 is TGTGCCAGTAGTATGTTTCGAAATCAGCCCCAGCATTTT. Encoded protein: CASSMFRNQPQHF.

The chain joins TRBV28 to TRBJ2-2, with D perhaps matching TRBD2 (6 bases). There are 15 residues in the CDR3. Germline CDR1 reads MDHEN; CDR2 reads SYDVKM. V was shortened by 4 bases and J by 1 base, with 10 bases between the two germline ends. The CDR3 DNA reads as TGTGCCAGCAGTTCAGGCGGGAAGAACACCGGGGAGCTGTTTTTT. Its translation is CASSSGGKNTGELFF.

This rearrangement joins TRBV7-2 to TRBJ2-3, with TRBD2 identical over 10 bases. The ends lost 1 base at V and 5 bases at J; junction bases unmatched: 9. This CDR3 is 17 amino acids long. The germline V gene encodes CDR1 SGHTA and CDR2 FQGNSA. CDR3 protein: CASSLGLAGGSIDTQYF. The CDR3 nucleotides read TGTGCCAGCAGCTTAGGGTTAGCGGGAGGTTCTATAGATACGCAGTATTTT.

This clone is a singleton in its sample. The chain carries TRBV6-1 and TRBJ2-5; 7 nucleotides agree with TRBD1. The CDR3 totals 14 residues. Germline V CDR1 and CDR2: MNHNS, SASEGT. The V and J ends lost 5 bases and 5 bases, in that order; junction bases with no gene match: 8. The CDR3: CASSPPGGMETQYF. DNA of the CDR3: TGTGCCAGCAGTCCCCCAGGGGGTATGGAGACCCAGTACTTC.

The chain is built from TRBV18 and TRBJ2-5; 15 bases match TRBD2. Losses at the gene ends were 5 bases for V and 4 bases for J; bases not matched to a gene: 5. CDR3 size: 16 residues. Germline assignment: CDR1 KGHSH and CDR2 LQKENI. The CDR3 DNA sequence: TGTGCCAGCTCATCTGGACTAGCGGGAGGGCTAGAGACCCAGTACTTC. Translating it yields CASSSGLAGGLETQYF.

Here the CDR3 reads CASSRGLTLTDTQYF. CDR3 in DNA: TGTGCCAGTAGTCGAGGACTCACCCTTACAGATACGCAGTATTTT. The chain combines TRBV19 with TRBJ2-3, with D tentatively TRBD2 (5 bases). This CDR3 region has 15 residues. The V gene's germline CDR1 is LNHDA and CDR2 SQIVND (reference sequence). V lost 5 bases and J lost 3, with 15 bases in between.

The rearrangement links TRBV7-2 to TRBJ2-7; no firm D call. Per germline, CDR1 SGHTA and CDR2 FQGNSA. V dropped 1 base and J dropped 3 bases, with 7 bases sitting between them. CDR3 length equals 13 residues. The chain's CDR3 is CASSLGLSYEQYF. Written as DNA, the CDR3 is TGTGCCAGCAGCTTAGGGCTGAGCTACGAGCAGTACTTC.

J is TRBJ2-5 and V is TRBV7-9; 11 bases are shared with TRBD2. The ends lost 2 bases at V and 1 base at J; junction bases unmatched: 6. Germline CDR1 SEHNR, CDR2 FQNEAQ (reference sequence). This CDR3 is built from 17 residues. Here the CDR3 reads CASSLNWGLAAQETQYF. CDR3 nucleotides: TGTGCCAGCAGCTTAAATTGGGGACTAGCGGCCCAAGAGACCCAGTACTTC.

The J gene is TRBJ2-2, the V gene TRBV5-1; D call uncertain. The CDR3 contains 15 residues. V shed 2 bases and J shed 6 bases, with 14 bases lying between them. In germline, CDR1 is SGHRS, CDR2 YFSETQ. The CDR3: CASSFMDTISGELFF. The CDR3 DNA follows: TGCGCCAGCAGCTTTATGGATACGATTTCCGGGGAGCTGTTTTTT.

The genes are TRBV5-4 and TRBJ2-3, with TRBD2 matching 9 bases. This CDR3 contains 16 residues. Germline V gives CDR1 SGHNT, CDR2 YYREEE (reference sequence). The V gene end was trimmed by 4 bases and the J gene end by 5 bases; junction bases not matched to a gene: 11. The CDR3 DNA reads TGTGCCAGCAGCCCCCGACCTAGCGGGAATCAAGATACGCAGTATTTT. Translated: CASSPRPSGNQDTQYF. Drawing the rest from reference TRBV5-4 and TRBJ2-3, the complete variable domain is ETGVTQSPTHLIKTRGQQVTLRCSSQSGHNTVSWYQQALGQGPQFIFQYYREEENGRGNFPPRFSGLQFPNYSSELNVNALELDDSALYLCASSPRPSGNQDTQYFGPGTRLTVL.

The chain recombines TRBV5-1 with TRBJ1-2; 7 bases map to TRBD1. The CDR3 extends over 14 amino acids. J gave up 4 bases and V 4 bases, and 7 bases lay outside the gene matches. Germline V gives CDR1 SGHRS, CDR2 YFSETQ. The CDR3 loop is CASSQGGQTYGYTF. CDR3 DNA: TGCGCCAGCAGCCAAGGGGGACAGACCTATGGCTACACCTTC.